These 16 T cell receptor beta chains share one sample of origin, sequenced in a study of T cell repertoires in aging, cancer and after chemotherapy. A mixed TRB-A/B primer pool amplified rearranged TRB by multiplex touch-down PCR. TCRdb processed the multiplex PCR reads anew with MiXCR; each CDR3 protein has one entry. This table has more than 7,000 distinct CDR3 sequences, 32% appearing once. TCR beta rearrangements were amplified from peripheral blood genomic DNA. Sequenced material: blood. The receptors come from a human donor in good health.

The chain joins TRBV24-1 to TRBJ2-2, with D unresolved. CDR1 and CDR2 (germline): KGHDR, SFDVKD. Trimming took 4 bases from V and 3 from J, leaving 14 bases between them. The CDR3 totals 16 residues. In nucleotides, the CDR3 is TGTGCCACCAGTGACCGTGGGTTCGACTACACCGGGGAGCTGTTTTTT. This encodes CATSDRGFDYTGELFF.

The gene calls are TRBV4-1 and TRBJ1-4, with 8 bases aligning to TRBD1. Germline loops: CDR1 MGHRA, CDR2 YSYEKL. The V gene end was trimmed by 3 bases and the J gene end by 0 bases; junction bases not matched to a gene: 6. The CDR3 totals 17 residues. DNA of the CDR3: TGCGCCAGCAGCCAGATGGGGACAGGCTCAACTAATGAAAAACTGTTTTTT. Translated, it gives CASSQMGTGSTNEKLFF.

Concerning this clonotype: The germline gene is not matched at one end of the junction; a read error may be the cause. The chain couples TRBV10-3 to TRBJ1-5; a possible D gene is TRBD1 (5 bases). CDR1 ENHRY and CDR2 SYGVKD come from the germline V gene. This CDR3 is built from 14 residues. Here the CDR3 reads CAISDPGYNQPRHF. As DNA, the CDR3 is TGTGCCATCAGTGATCCAGGGTACAATCAGCCCCGGCATTTT.

The chain couples TRBV20-1 to TRBJ2-1; 7 bases map to TRBD2. V trimming: 6 bases; J trimming: 3 bases; junction bases outside the gene matches: 11. The CDR3 spans 15 residues. Germline V gene sequence: CDR1 DFQATT, CDR2 SNEGSKA (reference sequence). In nucleotides, the CDR3 is TGCAGTGCCAGTTACCCCGGGACTATCTACAATGAGCAGTTCTTC. Its protein product is CSASYPGTIYNEQFF.

The V and J genes are TRBV18 and TRBJ1-3; 10 positions agree with TRBD1. The CDR3 sequence is 16 residues long. CDR1 and CDR2 (germline): KGHSH, LQKENI. The trim removed 3 bases at V and 0 bases at J, leaving 2 bases unmatched. The CDR3 bases are TGTGCCAGCTCACCTAGGACAGGGGGCTCTGGAAACACCATATATTTT. Residues: CASSPRTGGSGNTIYF.

V and J are TRBV19 and TRBJ2-2; the match to TRBD2 covers 7 bases. This CDR3 has 18 amino acids. Per germline, CDR1 LNHDA and CDR2 SQIVND (reference sequence). V gave up 1 base and J gave up 1 base; unmatched junction bases: 9. CDR3 protein: CASSIVGGERMNTGELFF. The CDR3 coding sequence is TGTGCCAGTAGTATAGTGGGAGGGGAACGGATGAACACCGGGGAGCTGTTTTTT.

In its sample, this clonotype ranks as large. V and J are TRBV29-1 and TRBJ1-2; weak D call: TRBD1 (5 bases). Deletions cut 3 bases from V and 6 bases from J, with 14 bases between. From germline, CDR1 is SQVTM and CDR2 ANQGSEA. This CDR3 spans 13 amino acids. DNA for the CDR3: TGCAGCGTTGACGAGACAGCCTTAGATGGCTACACCTTC. As protein: CSVDETALDGYTF.

This rearrangement joins TRBV19 to TRBJ1-2; 7 nucleotides line up with TRBD1. V shed 1 base, J shed 0 bases, and the junction held 5 bases outside the gene matches. There are 16 residues in the CDR3. CDR1 is LNHDA and CDR2 is SQIVND in the germline V gene (reference sequence). CDR3 DNA: TGTGCCAGTAGTATAGCCAGAGACAGGGCTAACTATGGCTACACCTTC. Protein sequence: CASSIARDRANYGYTF.

This clonotype was detected a few times. V and J are TRBV7-9 and TRBJ2-5; D call uncertain. CDR3 length: 12 residues. CDR1 is SEHNR, CDR2 FQNEAQ, per germline (reference sequence). V gave up 5 bases and J gave up 3 bases, with 7 bases separating them. Here the CDR3 reads CASSLKEETQYF. The CDR3 coding sequence is TGTGCCAGCAGCCTAAAAGAAGAGACCCAGTACTTC.

By its share, this clonotype is medium-sized (0.01 to 0.1%). J is TRBJ1-6 and V is TRBV15; TRBD1 aligns across 7 bases. V dropped 4 bases and J dropped 10; count of bases not matched to a gene: 10. Per germline, CDR1 LNHNV and CDR2 YYDKDF (reference sequence). The CDR3 is 15 residues long. DNA of the CDR3: TGTGCCACCAGCACCGAGACAGGGTGGGGATCACCCCTCCACTTT. It encodes CATSTETGWGSPLHF.

A few counts support this clonotype. This chain uses TRBV27 with TRBJ2-7, with TRBD1 matching 7 bases. With 4 bases clipped from V and 2 bases from J, the junction kept 2 bases outside the gene matches. This CDR3 spans 13 amino acids. Germline V CDR1 and CDR2: MNHEY, SMNVEV (reference sequence). The CDR3 reads CASSSGGPYEQYF. The CDR3 bases are TGTGCCAGCAGTTCAGGGGGACCCTACGAGCAGTACTTC.

This clonotype was counted a few times. One junction end disagrees with the germline gene, perhaps due to a read error. The chain recombines TRBV6-4 with TRBJ1-2; D possibly corresponds to TRBD1 (5 bases). The V gene's germline CDR1 is MRHNA and CDR2 SNTAGT. This CDR3 comprises 19 residues. The CDR3 nucleotides read TGTGCCACCCCAGGGTGTAGATGGAACTTATTCGTCGGTAACAATGGCTACACCTTC. Translating it yields CATPGCRWNLFVGNNGYTF.

This clonotype was found a few times. V is TRBV18 and J is TRBJ2-7, with 7 positions matching TRBD1. This CDR3 has 15 amino acids. CDR1 is KGHSH and CDR2 is LQKENI in the germline V gene. Germline trimming cut 2 bases from V and 2 bases from J; bases unmatched to any gene: 6. The DNA of the CDR3 is TGTGCCAGCTCACCATCCGGGACAGTAACCTACGAGCAGTACTTC. Protein: CASSPSGTVTYEQYF.

This clonotype came up a few times. The chain is built from TRBV19 and TRBJ2-3, with 8 bases fitting TRBD2. Germline trimming cut 4 bases from V and 3 bases from J; bases unmatched to any gene: 6. The V gene's germline CDR1 is LNHDA and CDR2 SQIVND (reference sequence). The length of the CDR3 is 15 residues. CDR3 protein: CASSRGLVGTDTQYF. CDR3 nucleotides: TGTGCCAGTAGTAGGGGACTAGTCGGGACAGATACGCAGTATTTT.

The genes are TRBV7-2 and TRBJ1-2; possible D gene TRBD1, 6 bases. The V end was cut by 3 bases, the J end by 4 bases, with 15 bases between. The germline CDR1 and CDR2 sequences are SGHTA and FQGNSA. The CDR3 runs 15 residues. CDR3 DNA sequence: TGTGCCAGCAGCTTGGCCAAGACAGGAGGCTATGGCTACACCTTC. Protein sequence: CASSLAKTGGYGYTF.

In its sample, this clonotype was seen a few times. This rearrangement joins TRBV6-1 to TRBJ2-1, with TRBD2 as a possible D gene (5 bases). Germline V lookup: CDR1 MNHNS, CDR2 SASEGT. The CDR3 is 16 residues long. Trimming cost V 2 bases and J 7 bases, with 18 bases left between them. Here the CDR3 reads CASSEPPGVGENEQFF. The DNA of the CDR3 is TGTGCCAGCAGTGAACCACCTGGCGTCGGGGAGAATGAGCAGTTCTTC.